This is a list of T cell receptor beta chains from one sample in a study of vaccination effects on CD4 cells after COVID-19. The assay was immunoSEQ multiplex PCR, and TCRdb's table has in-frame clones only and misses some. The profile covers 42,000 or so clones, with 72% appearing a single time and less than 10% taken by the ten largest. These receptors have no known antigen. Sequencing used CD4+ T cells from PBMCs cultured without peptide, obtained after COVID-19 vaccination. The receptors were gathered from a human donor who received a COVID-19 vaccine. Both conserved end residues are part of each CDR3. A D gene is named only where the DNA matches it firmly. Clone size is given for some rows only: seen once, a few or many times, or a class if the clone is expanded.

abundance	v_gene	d_gene	j_gene	CDR3aa	CDR3nt
NA	TRBV6-5	NA	TRBJ1-3	CASRRDGGSGNTIYF	TGTGCCAGCAGAAGGGACGGAGGCTCTGGAAACACCATATATTTT
NA	TRBV6-5	NA	TRBJ1-5	CASRAETYSNQPQHF	TGTGCCAGCAGAGCAGAGACCTATAGCAATCAGCCCCAGCATTTT
NA	TRBV3-1/TRBV3-2	TRBD2	TRBJ2-5	CASSQTVPGLAGLGGQETQYF	TGTGCCAGCAGCCAAACCGTCCCCGGACTAGCGGGGTTGGGTGGGCAAGAGACCCAGTACTTC
NA	TRBV7-2	TRBD2	TRBJ2-7	CASSRGLAGIYEQYF	TGTGCCAGCAGCCGGGGACTAGCGGGGATCTACGAGCAGTACTTC
NA	TRBV19	NA	TRBJ2-7	CASSLSLQGLHEQYF	TGTGCCAGTAGTCTAAGTCTACAGGGACTTCATGAGCAGTACTTC
NA	TRBV12-5	TRBD1	TRBJ1-2	CASGLTTGGLQYGYTF	TGTGCTAGTGGTTTGACCACAGGGGGTCTTCAATATGGCTACACCTTC
NA	TRBV6-5	NA	TRBJ1-1	CASSNEMNTEAFF	TGTGCCAGCAGTAATGAGATGAACACTGAAGCTTTCTTT
NA	TRBV7-9	NA	TRBJ2-3	CASSTGTKTTDTQYF	TGTGCCAGCAGTACCGGGACCAAGACCACAGATACGCAGTATTTT
NA	TRBV7-6	TRBD1	TRBJ1-5	CASSLQGGSNQPQHF	TGTGCCAGCAGTTTACAGGGGGGAAGCAATCAGCCCCAGCATTTT
NA	TRBV3-1/TRBV3-2	NA	TRBJ1-6	CASSPLQGNSPLHF	TGTGCCAGCAGCCCACTTCAGGGTAATTCACCCCTCCACTTT
NA	TRBV7-2	TRBD1	TRBJ1-1	CASSPRQGTEAFF	TGTGCCAGCAGCCCCAGACAGGGCACTGAAGCTTTCTTT
few	TRBV10-3	NA	TRBJ1-6	CAIRGGGAGAGNSPLHF	TGTGCCATCAGGGGAGGGGGGGCAGGCGCCGGGAATTCACCCCTCCACTTT
NA	TRBV5-4	NA	TRBJ2-1	CASSLGGRQAGINEQFF	TGTGCCAGCAGCTTGGGTGGGCGGCAGGCTGGAATCAATGAGCAGTTCTTC
NA	TRBV13	TRBD2	TRBJ2-7	CASSFYTASGRADLGEQYF	TGTGCCAGCAGCTTCTATACCGCTAGCGGGAGGGCCGATTTGGGCGAGCAGTACTTC
few	TRBV6-5	TRBD2	TRBJ2-7	CASSGAAYEQYF	TGTGCCAGTAGCGGGGCCGCCTACGAGCAGTACTTC
NA	TRBV7-2	NA	TRBJ2-7	CASSLVKTYEQYF	TGTGCCAGCAGCTTAGTTAAAACCTACGAGCAGTACTTC
NA	TRBV5-1	NA	TRBJ1-4	CASRVSGVGNEKLFF	TGCGCCAGCAGGGTCAGTGGCGTGGGGAATGAAAAACTGTTTTTT
NA	TRBV19	TRBD1	TRBJ1-6	CASSIVGTGDSPLHF	TGTGCCAGTAGTATTGTCGGGACAGGGGACTCACCCCTCCACTTT
NA	TRBV11-2	NA	TRBJ1-3	CASSWRSSGNTIYF	TGTGCCAGCAGCTGGCGGAGCTCTGGAAACACCATATATTTT
NA	TRBV7-9	TRBD1	TRBJ2-2	CASSLSRGQGTGELFF	TGTGCCAGCAGCTTAAGCAGGGGGCAGGGCACCGGGGAGCTGTTTTTT
NA	TRBV5-1	TRBD2	TRBJ2-3	CASSLKREGQDTQYF	TGCGCCAGCAGCCTGAAACGGGAGGGACAAGATACGCAGTATTTT
NA	TRBV10-1	NA	TRBJ1-2	CASIMGGANYGYTF	TGCGCCAGCATTATGGGGGGGGCTAACTATGGCTACACCTTC
NA	TRBV12-3/TRBV12-4	NA	TRBJ2-3	CASSSGSRLQYF	TGTGCCAGCAGTTCTGGGAGTAGGCTGCAGTATTTT
NA	TRBV6-6	NA	TRBJ1-4	CASSSNTGTGLFF	TGTGCCAGCAGTTCGAACACAGGGACGGGACTGTTTTTT
NA	TRBV7-9	TRBD2	TRBJ2-1	CASSGGSGRAGNEQFF	TGTGCCAGCAGCGGGGGAAGCGGGAGGGCAGGGAATGAGCAGTTCTTC